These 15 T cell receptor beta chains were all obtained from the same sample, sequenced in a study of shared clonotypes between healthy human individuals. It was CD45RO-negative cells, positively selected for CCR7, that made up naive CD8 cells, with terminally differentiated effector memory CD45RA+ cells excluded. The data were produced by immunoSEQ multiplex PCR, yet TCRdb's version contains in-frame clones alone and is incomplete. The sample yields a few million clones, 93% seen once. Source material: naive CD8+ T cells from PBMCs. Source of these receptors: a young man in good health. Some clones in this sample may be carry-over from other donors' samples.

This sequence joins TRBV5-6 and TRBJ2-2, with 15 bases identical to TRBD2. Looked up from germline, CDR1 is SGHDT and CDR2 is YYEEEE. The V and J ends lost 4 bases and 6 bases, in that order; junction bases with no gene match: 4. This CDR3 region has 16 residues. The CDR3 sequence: CASSPGTSGRPGELFF. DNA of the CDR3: TGTGCCAGCAGCCCAGGGACTAGCGGGAGGCCCGGGGAGCTGTTTTTT.

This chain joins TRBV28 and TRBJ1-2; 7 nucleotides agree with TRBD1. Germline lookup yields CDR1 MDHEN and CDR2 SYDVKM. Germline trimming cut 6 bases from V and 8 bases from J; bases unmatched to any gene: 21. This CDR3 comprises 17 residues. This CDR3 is CASSSSTQGLAFVGYTF. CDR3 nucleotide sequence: TGTGCCAGCAGCTCATCCACACAGGGGTTAGCCTTCGTCGGCTACACCTTC.

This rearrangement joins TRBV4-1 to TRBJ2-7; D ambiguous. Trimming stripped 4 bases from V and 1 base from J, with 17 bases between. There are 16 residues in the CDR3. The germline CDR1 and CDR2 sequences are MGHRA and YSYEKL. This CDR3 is CASSPATLKGSYEQYF. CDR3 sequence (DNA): TGCGCCAGCAGCCCGGCCACCCTGAAGGGTTCCTACGAGCAGTACTTC.

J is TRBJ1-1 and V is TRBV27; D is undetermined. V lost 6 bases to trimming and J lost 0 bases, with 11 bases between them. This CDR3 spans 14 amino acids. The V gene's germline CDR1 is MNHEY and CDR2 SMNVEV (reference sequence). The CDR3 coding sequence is TGTGCCAGCAGGCTCAGGTTCATGAACACTGAAGCTTTCTTT. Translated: CASRLRFMNTEAFF.

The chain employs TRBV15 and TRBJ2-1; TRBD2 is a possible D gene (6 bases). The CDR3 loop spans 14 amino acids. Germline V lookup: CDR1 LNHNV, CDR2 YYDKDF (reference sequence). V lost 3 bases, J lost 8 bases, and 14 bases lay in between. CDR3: CATSSRVSGHEQFF. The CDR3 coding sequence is TGTGCCACCAGCAGCCGTGTAAGCGGGCATGAGCAGTTCTTC.

The chain's CDR3 is CASSLDRVFYTGELFF. CDR3 DNA: TGTGCCAGCAGCTTAGACAGGGTTTTTTACACCGGGGAGCTGTTTTTT. This chain joins TRBV5-5 and TRBJ2-2; TRBD1 aligns across 7 bases. The CDR3 has 16 amino acids. Unmatched junction bases numbered 7, after V lost 2 bases and J lost 3 bases. Germline CDR1 is SGHKS and CDR2 is YYEKEE (reference sequence).

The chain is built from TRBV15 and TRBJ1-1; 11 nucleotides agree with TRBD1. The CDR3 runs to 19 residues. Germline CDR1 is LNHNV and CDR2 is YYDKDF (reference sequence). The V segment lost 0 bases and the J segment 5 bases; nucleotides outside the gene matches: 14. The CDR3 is CATSRDRGGQGAGWTEAFF. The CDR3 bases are TGTGCCACCAGCAGAGATAGGGGAGGACAGGGGGCCGGTTGGACTGAAGCTTTCTTT. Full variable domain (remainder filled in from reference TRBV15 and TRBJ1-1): DAMVIQNPRYQVTQFGKPVTLSCSQTLNHNVMYWYQQKSSQAPKLLFHYYDKDFNNEADTPDNFQSRRPNTSFCFLDIRSPGLGDTAMYLCATSRDRGGQGAGWTEAFFGQGTRLTVV.

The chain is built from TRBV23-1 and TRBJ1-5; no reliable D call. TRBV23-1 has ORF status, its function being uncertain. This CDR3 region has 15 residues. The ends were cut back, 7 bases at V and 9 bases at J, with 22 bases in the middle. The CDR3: CASTPKGGRATPQHF. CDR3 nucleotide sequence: TGCGCCAGCACTCCCAAGGGAGGGAGGGCAACGCCCCAGCATTTT.

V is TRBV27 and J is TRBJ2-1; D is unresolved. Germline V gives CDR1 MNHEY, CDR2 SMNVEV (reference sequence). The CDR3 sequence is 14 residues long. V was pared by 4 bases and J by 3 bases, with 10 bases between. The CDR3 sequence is CASSSLGNYNEQFF. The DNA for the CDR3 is TGTGCCAGCAGTTCCTTAGGGAACTACAATGAGCAGTTCTTC.

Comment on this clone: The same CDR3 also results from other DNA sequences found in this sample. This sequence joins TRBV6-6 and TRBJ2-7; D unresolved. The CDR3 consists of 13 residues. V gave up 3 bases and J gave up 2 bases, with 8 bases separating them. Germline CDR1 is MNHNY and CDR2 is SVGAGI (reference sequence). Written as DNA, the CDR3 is TGTGCCAGCAGTTATGGACGGACCTACGAGCAGTACTTC. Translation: CASSYGRTYEQYF.

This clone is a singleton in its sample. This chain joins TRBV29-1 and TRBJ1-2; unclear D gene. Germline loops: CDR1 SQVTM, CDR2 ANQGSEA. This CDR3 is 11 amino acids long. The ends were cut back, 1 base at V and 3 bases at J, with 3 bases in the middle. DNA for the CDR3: TGCAGCGTTGAAGGCCACTATGGCTACACCTTC. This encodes CSVEGHYGYTF. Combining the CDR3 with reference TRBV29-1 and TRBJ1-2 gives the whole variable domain SAVISQKPSRDICQRGTSLTIQCQVDSQVTMMFWYRQQPGQSLTLIATANQGSEATYESGFVIDKFPISRPNLTFSTLTVSNMSPEDSSIYLCSVEGHYGYTFGSGTRLTVV.

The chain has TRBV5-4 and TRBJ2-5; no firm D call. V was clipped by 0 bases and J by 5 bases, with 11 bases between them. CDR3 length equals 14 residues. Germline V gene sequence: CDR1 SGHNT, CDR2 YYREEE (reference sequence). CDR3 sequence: CASSLADVMETQYF. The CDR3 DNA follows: TGTGCCAGCAGCTTGGCGGACGTGATGGAGACCCAGTACTTC.

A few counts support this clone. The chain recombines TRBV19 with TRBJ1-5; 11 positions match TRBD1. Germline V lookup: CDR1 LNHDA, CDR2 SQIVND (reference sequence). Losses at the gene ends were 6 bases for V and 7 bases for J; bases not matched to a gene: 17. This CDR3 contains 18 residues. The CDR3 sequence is CASSHGDRGGSFRQPQHF. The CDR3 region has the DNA TGTGCCAGTAGCCACGGGGACAGGGGGGGATCATTTCGACAGCCCCAGCATTTT.

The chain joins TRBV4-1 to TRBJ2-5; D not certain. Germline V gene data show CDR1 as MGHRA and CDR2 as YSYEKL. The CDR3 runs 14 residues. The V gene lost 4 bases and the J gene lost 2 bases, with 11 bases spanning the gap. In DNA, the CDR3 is TGCGCCAGCAGCCCCTCGGCGGTGCAAGAGACCCAGTACTTC. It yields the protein CASSPSAVQETQYF.

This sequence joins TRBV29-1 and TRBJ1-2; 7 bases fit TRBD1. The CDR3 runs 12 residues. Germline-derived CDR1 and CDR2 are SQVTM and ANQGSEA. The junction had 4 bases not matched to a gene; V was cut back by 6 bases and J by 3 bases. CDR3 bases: TGCAGCGTCCAGGGGGACTACTATGGCTACACCTTC. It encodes CSVQGDYYGYTF.